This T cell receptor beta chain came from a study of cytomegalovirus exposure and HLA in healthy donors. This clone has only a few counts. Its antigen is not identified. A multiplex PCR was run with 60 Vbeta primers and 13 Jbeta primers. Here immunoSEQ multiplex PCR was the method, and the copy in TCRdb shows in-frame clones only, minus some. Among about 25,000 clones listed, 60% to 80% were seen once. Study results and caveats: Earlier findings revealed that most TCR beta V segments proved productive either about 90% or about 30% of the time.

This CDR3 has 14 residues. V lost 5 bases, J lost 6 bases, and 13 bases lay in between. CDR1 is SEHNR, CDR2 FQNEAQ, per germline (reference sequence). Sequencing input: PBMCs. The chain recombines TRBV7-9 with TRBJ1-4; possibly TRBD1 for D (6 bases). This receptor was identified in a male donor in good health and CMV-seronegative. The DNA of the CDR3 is TGTGCCAGCAGCGCCAGGGGAGTAGATGAAAAACTGTTTTTT. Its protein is CASSARGVDEKLFF.